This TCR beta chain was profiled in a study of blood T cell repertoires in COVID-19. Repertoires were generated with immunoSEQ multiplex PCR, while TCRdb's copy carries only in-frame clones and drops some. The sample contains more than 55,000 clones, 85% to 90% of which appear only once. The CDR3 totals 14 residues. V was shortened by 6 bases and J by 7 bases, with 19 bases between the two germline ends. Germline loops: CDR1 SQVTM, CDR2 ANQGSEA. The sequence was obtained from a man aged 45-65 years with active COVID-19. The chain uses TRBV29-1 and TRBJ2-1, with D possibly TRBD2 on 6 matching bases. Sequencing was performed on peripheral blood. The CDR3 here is CSVHAGGAANEQFF. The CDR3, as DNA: TGCAGCGTCCATGCGGGCGGGGCAGCGAATGAGCAGTTCTTC.